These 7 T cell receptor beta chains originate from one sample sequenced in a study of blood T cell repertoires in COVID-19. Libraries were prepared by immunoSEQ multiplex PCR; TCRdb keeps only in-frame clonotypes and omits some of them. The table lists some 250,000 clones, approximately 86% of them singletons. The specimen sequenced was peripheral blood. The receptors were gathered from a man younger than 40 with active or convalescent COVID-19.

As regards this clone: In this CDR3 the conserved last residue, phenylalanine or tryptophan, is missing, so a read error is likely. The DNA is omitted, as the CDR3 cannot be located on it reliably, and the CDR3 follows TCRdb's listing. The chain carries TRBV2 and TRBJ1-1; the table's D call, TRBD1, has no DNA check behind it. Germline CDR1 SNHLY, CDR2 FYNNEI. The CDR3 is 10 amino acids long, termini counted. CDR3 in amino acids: CASGQGPLFL.

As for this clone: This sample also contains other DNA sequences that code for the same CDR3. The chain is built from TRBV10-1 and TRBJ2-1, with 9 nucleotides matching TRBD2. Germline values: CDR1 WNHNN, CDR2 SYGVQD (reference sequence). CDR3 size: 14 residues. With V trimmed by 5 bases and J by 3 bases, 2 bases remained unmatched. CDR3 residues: CASSPSGDYNEQFF. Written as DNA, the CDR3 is TGCGCCAGCAGTCCTAGCGGGGACTACAATGAGCAGTTCTTC.

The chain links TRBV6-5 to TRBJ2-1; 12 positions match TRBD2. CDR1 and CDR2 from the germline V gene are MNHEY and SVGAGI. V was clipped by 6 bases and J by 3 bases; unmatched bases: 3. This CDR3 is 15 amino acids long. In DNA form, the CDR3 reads TGTGCCAGCAGGCTAGCGGGGGGGCTCTACAATGAGCAGTTCTTC. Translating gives CASRLAGGLYNEQFF.

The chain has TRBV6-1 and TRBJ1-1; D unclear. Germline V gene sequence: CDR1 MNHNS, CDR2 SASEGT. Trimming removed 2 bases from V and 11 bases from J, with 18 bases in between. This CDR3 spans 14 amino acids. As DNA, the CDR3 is TGTGCCAGCAGTGAATCAGTTGCGGTGTTTGGTGCTTTCTTT. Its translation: CASSESVAVFGAFF.

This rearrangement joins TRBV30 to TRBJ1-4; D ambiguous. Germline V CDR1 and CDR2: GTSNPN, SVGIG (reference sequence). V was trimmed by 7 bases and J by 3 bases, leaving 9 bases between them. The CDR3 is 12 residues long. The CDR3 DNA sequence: TGTGCCTCTCAGTACGCTAATGAAAAACTGTTTTTT. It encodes CASQYANEKLFF.

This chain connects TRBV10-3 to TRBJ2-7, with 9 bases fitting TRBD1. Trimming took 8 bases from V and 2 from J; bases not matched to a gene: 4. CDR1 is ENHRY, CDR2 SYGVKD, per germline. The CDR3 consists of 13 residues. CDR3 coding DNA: TGTGCCATCCTCCGGGACAGGGCCTACGAGCAGTACTTC. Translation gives CAILRDRAYEQYF.

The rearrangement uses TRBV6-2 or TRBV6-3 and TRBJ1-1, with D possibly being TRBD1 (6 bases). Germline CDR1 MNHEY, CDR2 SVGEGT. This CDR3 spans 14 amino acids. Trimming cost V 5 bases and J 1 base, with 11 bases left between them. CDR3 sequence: CASSKTGRNTEAFF. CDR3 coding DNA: TGTGCCAGCAGTAAAACAGGGAGGAACACTGAAGCTTTCTTT.